This T cell receptor (beta chain) was recorded in a study of regulatory T cells in long-lasting Graves disease. Arm-PCR of CDR3 regions with iRepertoire HTBI primers generated TCR beta libraries. TCRdb re-derived calls from the multiplex PCR reads in MiXCR, one entry per CDR3 protein. The sample holds roughly 420,000 distinct CDR3 sequences, around 15% seen once. Remarks on this clonotype: Its target is not known. A single base is all that separates this from a far larger clone, so a read error is likely.

V gave up 0 bases and J gave up 6 bases, with 15 bases separating them. The germline CDR1 and CDR2 sequences are PRHDT and FYEKMQ (reference sequence). The CDR3 has 15 amino acids. Time point given: newly diagnosed GD, antithyroid drugs for less than 3 months. PBMC-extracted RNA yielded the TCR library. General study results and limits: In persistent patients, shared public clonotypes (roughly 2,700) outnumbered those in new patients (nearly 1,000). The analysis examined peripheral blood only and excluded thyroid tissue.

The data were also submitted as part of a second study, on T cells in Graves' hyperthyroidism and ophthalmopathy. This second report adds: Using the HTBI primer set, a first-round RT-PCR was run on the TCR CDR3. Blood also contained most expanded thyroid clonotypes above 0.001.

This specimen was peripheral blood mononuclear cells (PBMCs), taken at new diagnosis, from a patient treated with antithyroid drugs. V usage is TRBV13 and J usage is TRBJ2-7, with a tentative D call TRBD2 (6 bases). This TCR was recovered from a woman aged 25 to 39 with Graves disease. For the CDR3, the DNA is TGTGCCAGCAGCTTAGGCGGTCCACCGGGACTCGAGCAGTACTTC. It encodes CASSLGGPPGLEQYF.